This T cell receptor beta chain was found in a study of T cells in Graves' hyperthyroidism and ophthalmopathy. Researchers amplified the TCR beta CDR3 regions from RNA transcripts. HTBI primers were the set used in a first-round RT-PCR of the TCR CDR3. MiXCR was run by TCRdb on the multiplex PCR reads, yielding one entry per CDR3 protein. The sample has around 700,000 distinct CDR3 sequences; 35% are singletons. This CDR3 is 15 amino acids long. Trimming cost V 4 bases and J 2 bases; bases outside gene matches: 8. The V gene's germline CDR1 is SGHKS and CDR2 YYEKEE (reference sequence). Exclusions: uncontrolled infection, other autoimmune disease, pregnancy, lactation.

The clonotype comes from a woman aged 35 to 49 with Graves' hyperthyroidism. The chain links TRBV5-5 to TRBJ2-7; 8 nucleotides agree with TRBD1. The sample comprised blood. CDR3 in amino acids: CASSPWTGSPYEQYF. The CDR3 DNA reads as TGTGCCAGCAGCCCCTGGACAGGGAGCCCCTACGAGCAGTACTTC.